The 14 T cell receptor beta chains in this list originate from one sample, sequenced in a study of blood T cell dynamics during melanoma immunotherapy. Method: immunoSEQ multiplex PCR; TCRdb's copy keeps in-frame clones and lacks some. In the table there are fewer than 25,000 clones, approximately 89% of which are singletons. Time point of the sample: pre-treatment baseline. The sample consisted of blood, taken from a patient treated with checkpoint blockade. The receptors were sampled from a human donor with melanoma.

The chain recombines TRBV5-1 with TRBJ2-7; 7 bases map to TRBD1. This CDR3 has 16 amino acids. The V gene's germline CDR1 is SGHRS and CDR2 YFSETQ. V shed 0 bases, J shed 2 bases, and the junction held 8 bases outside the gene matches. CDR3 bases: TGCGCCAGCAGCTTGGGATCGGACAGGTTAGCCTACGAGCAGTACTTC. Encoded protein: CASSLGSDRLAYEQYF.

Only a few counts were recorded for this clone. The chain has TRBV19 and TRBJ1-5; possible D gene TRBD1, 5 bases. Trimming took off 3 bases at V and 3 bases at J, with 12 bases between the two ends. CDR3 length: 15 amino acids. Germline CDR1 is LNHDA and CDR2 is SQIVND (reference sequence). The CDR3 coding sequence is TGTGCCAGTAGTATCGGCAGGGCGTCCAATCAGCCCCAGCATTTT. It specifies CASSIGRASNQPQHF. Using reference TRBV19 and TRBJ1-5 for the parts outside the CDR3, the full variable domain is DGGITQSPKYLFRKEGQNVTLSCEQNLNHDAMYWYRQDPGQGLRLIYYSQIVNDFQKGDIAEGYSVSREKKESFPLTVTSAQKNPTAFYLCASSIGRASNQPQHFGDGTRLSIL.

The J gene is TRBJ2-7, the V gene TRBV11-2; 9 bases agree with TRBD2. Germline values: CDR1 SGHAT, CDR2 FQNNGV. The junction had 7 bases not matched to a gene; V was cut back by 1 base and J by 3 bases. CDR3 size: 16 residues. CDR3 nucleotide sequence: TGTGCCAGCAGCTTAGGACTAGCGGTTTCGGACTACGAGCAGTACTTC. As protein: CASSLGLAVSDYEQYF.

V is TRBV5-5 and J is TRBJ2-7, with 8 bases that match TRBD1. The CDR3 contains 15 residues. With 4 bases clipped from V and 6 bases from J, the junction kept 12 bases outside the gene matches. Germline CDR1 reads SGHKS; CDR2 reads YYEKEE (reference sequence). The CDR3 is CASSANGQGFGEQYF. For the CDR3, the DNA is TGTGCCAGCAGCGCTAACGGACAGGGATTCGGCGAGCAGTACTTC.

This clone turned up a few times. The rearrangement links TRBV15 to TRBJ1-5; D unclear. The V end was cut by 1 base, the J end by 7 bases, with 5 bases between. Germline V gives CDR1 LNHNV, CDR2 YYDKDF (reference sequence). The CDR3 has 12 amino acids. The CDR3 sequence is CATSRGRQPQHF. For the CDR3, the DNA is TGTGCCACCAGCAGAGGGAGGCAGCCCCAGCATTTT.

V gene TRBV2 combines with J gene TRBJ2-3, with no clear D. V was trimmed by 6 bases and J by 6 bases, leaving 13 bases between them. This CDR3 has 13 residues. Germline V CDR1 and CDR2: SNHLY, FYNNEI. The CDR3 nucleotides are TGTGCCAGCAGCCCGGCCTCGGAGGATACGCAGTATTTT. The encoded protein is CASSPASEDTQYF.

The V and J genes are TRBV6-6 and TRBJ2-2, with TRBD2 matching 13 bases. The ends lost 6 bases at V and 1 base at J; junction bases unmatched: 2. CDR1 MNHNY and CDR2 SVGAGI come from the germline V gene (reference sequence). The CDR3 has 16 amino acids. CDR3: CASSRLAGGNTGELFF. For the CDR3, the DNA is TGTGCCAGCAGCCGACTAGCGGGGGGGAACACCGGGGAGCTGTTTTTT.

This clone was seen just once. CDR3 amino acids: CASSYSGGGISYEQYF. The CDR3 DNA reads as TGTGCCAGCAGTTACTCGGGGGGGGGTATAAGCTACGAGCAGTACTTC. The rearrangement uses TRBV6-5 and TRBJ2-7; the match to TRBD2 covers 7 bases. Trimming at V came to 0 bases and at J to 3 bases, leaving 8 bases not matched to a gene. The CDR3 has 16 residues. CDR1 is MNHEY, CDR2 SVGAGI, per germline.

This sequence joins TRBV2 and TRBJ2-1, with D unclear. V was pared by 5 bases and J by 0 bases, with 8 bases between. The germline V gene encodes CDR1 SNHLY and CDR2 FYNNEI. The CDR3 has 14 amino acids. The CDR3 DNA sequence: TGTGCCAGCAGTCCAATCTACTCCTACAATGAGCAGTTCTTC. It is translated as CASSPIYSYNEQFF.

In this sample, this clone turned up once. This chain joins TRBV6-5 and TRBJ1-2, with D unclear. Trimming took 4 bases from V and 2 from J, leaving 8 bases between them. Per the germline V gene, CDR1 is MNHEY and CDR2 is SVGAGI. This CDR3 comprises 13 residues. The chain's CDR3 is CASSWGLNYGYTF. The CDR3, as DNA: TGTGCCAGCAGTTGGGGATTGAACTATGGCTACACCTTC.

The chain carries TRBV30 and TRBJ2-7; D remains ambiguous. Trimming cost V 1 base and J 7 bases, with 11 bases left between them. Germline values: CDR1 GTSNPN, CDR2 SVGIG (reference sequence). The CDR3 is 12 amino acids. CDR3 sequence (DNA): TGTGCCTGGAGTGCCACAACGTTTGAGCAGTACTTC. As protein: CAWSATTFEQYF.

The V call is TRBV27, the J call TRBJ2-2; a possible D gene is TRBD1 (5 bases). The CDR3 sequence is 17 residues long. Trimming pared 0 bases from V and 0 bases from J, leaving 11 bases between. Per germline, CDR1 MNHEY and CDR2 SMNVEV (reference sequence). The CDR3 sequence is CASSLSGVRTNTGELFF. DNA of the CDR3: TGTGCCAGCAGTTTATCAGGGGTCAGGACGAACACCGGGGAGCTGTTTTTT.

The CDR3 sequence is CASGSGRLSEQYF. CDR3 nucleotide sequence: TGTGCCAGCGGTAGCGGGAGGTTAAGCGAGCAGTACTTC. This sequence joins TRBV5-4 and TRBJ2-7, with TRBD2 matching over 10 bases. The CDR3 runs to 13 residues. Germline CDR1 SGHNT, CDR2 YYREEE (reference sequence). Trimming took 7 bases from V and 6 from J; bases not matched to a gene: 7.

The V call is TRBV27, the J call TRBJ1-6, with a tentative D call TRBD1 (5 bases). The CDR3 totals 12 residues. Deletions cut 6 bases from V and 9 bases from J, with 9 bases between. Germline CDR1 MNHEY, CDR2 SMNVEV (reference sequence). CDR3 in amino acids: CASRGVGSPLHF. CDR3 DNA sequence: TGTGCCAGCAGGGGGGTTGGTTCACCCCTCCACTTT.